What follows is one T cell receptor beta chain and its context. The data stem from a study of blood T cell repertoires in COVID-19. The wider study: The samples span acute and convalescent COVID-19 from the United States, Italy and Spain.

This CDR3 is 14 amino acids long. The germline V gene has CDR1 SEHNR and CDR2 FQNEAQ (reference sequence). V lost 8 bases and J 10 bases, leaving 21 bases between the germline ends. Seattle cases were enrolled at active infection and followed longitudinally. Clones were sequenced by immunoSEQ multiplex PCR, and TCRdb holds only the in-frame ones, with some missing. The sample lists about 28,000 clones; more than 85% were seen once. This sequence was found in a woman in her 70s with COVID-19, enrolled during active disease. Sequencing was carried out using peripheral blood. The rearrangement joins TRBV7-9 to TRBJ2-1; perhaps TRBD2 as D (6 bases). This CDR3 reads CASGSYTGVFEQFF. The CDR3 DNA is TGTGCCAGCGGGTCTTACACGGGAGTCTTCGAGCAGTTCTTC. The full variable domain, its missing parts supplied by reference TRBV7-9 and TRBJ2-1, is DTGVSQNPRHKITKRGQNVTFRCDPISEHNRLYWYRQTLGQGPEFLTYFQNEAQLEKSRLLSDRFSAERPKGSFSTLEIQRTEQGDSAMYLCASGSYTGVFEQFFGPGTRLTVL.